This passage covers 25 T cell receptor beta chains from one sample sequenced in a study of T cell clones after liver transplantation. Here immunoSEQ multiplex PCR was the method, and the copy in TCRdb shows in-frame clones only, minus some. The profile shows roughly 100,000 clones, 84% of them singletons. The sequenced sample was CD4+ T cells from blood, obtained approximately 4 years after liver transplant. These receptors all come from a human patient who received a liver transplant. Among the T cells, some may be from the graft donor.

Comment on this clone: Other nucleotide sequences from this sample produce the same CDR3. The rearrangement links TRBV28 to TRBJ2-5; D is ambiguous. The CDR3 has 11 residues. V lost 3 bases and J 4 bases, leaving 3 bases between the germline ends. Germline CDR1 reads MDHEN; CDR2 reads SYDVKM. The CDR3 DNA reads as TGTGCCAGCAGTTTGCGAGAGACCCAGTACTTC. Its translation: CASSLRETQYF.

The V gene is TRBV6-1, the J gene TRBJ2-5, with D tentatively TRBD2 (6 bases). The CDR3 sequence is 13 residues long. V shed 4 bases and J shed 5 bases, with 11 bases lying between them. In germline, CDR1 is MNHNS, CDR2 SASEGT. CDR3 amino acids: CASSGDFGETQYF. CDR3 bases: TGTGCCAGCAGTGGGGACTTCGGTGAGACCCAGTACTTC.

This clone was observed a handful of times. The chain combines TRBV2 with TRBJ1-1, with D uncertain. The CDR3 consists of 14 residues. V was cut by 5 bases and J by 0 bases, with 10 bases left in between. Germline V CDR1 and CDR2: SNHLY, FYNNEI. The CDR3 region is CASSYQALNTEAFF. CDR3 DNA: TGTGCCAGCAGTTATCAGGCCTTGAACACTGAAGCTTTCTTT. Variable domain in full (rest from reference TRBV2 and TRBJ1-1): EPEVTQTPSHQVTQMGQEVILRCVPISNHLYFYWYRQILGQKVEFLVSFYNNEISEKSEIFDDQFSVERPDGSNFTLKIRSTKLEDSAMYFCASSYQALNTEAFFGQGTRLTVV.

The chain couples TRBV19 to TRBJ2-3; D gene uncertain. The CDR3 is made up of 14 amino acids. CDR1 is LNHDA and CDR2 is SQIVND in the germline V gene (reference sequence). Trimming cost V 6 bases and J 5 bases, with 15 bases left between them. The CDR3 region is CASSPSTTGDTQYF. DNA of the CDR3: TGTGCCAGTAGCCCCTCGACGACGGGAGATACGCAGTATTTT.

This chain connects TRBV28 to TRBJ1-4; D call uncertain. This CDR3 has 12 amino acids. Germline V gene data show CDR1 as MDHEN and CDR2 as SYDVKM. Trimming stripped 10 bases from V and 4 bases from J, with 10 bases between. The CDR3 protein is CATTVLNEKLFF. CDR3 nucleotides: TGTGCCACCACGGTCCTTAATGAAAAACTGTTTTTT.

The V gene is TRBV21-1, the J gene TRBJ1-2. TRBV21-1 is assigned pseudogene status. The CDR3 has 15 amino acids. CDR3 amino acids: CASSPTELFGDGYTF. The CDR3, as DNA: TGTGCCAGCAGCCCAACGGAGCTGTTTGGAGATGGCTACACCTTC.

In DNA form, the CDR3 reads TGTGCCAGCGGGGACAGGGGGGCCTATGGCTACACCTTC. It yields the protein CASGDRGAYGYTF. The chain combines TRBV2 with TRBJ1-2, with 11 bases matching TRBD1. Germline CDR1 is SNHLY and CDR2 is FYNNEI. The CDR3 length is 13 residues. V lost 8 bases to trimming and J lost 4 bases; unmatched junction nucleotides: 3.

The gene calls are TRBV5-1 and TRBJ2-2, with 14 bases matching TRBD2. Trimming at V came to 4 bases and at J to 4 bases, leaving 6 bases not matched to a gene. The CDR3 length is 17 residues. In germline, CDR1 is SGHRS, CDR2 YFSETQ. CDR3 sequence reads: CASSATSGRGGTGELFF. The CDR3 DNA follows: TGCGCCAGCAGCGCGACTAGCGGGAGGGGCGGCACCGGGGAGCTGTTTTTT.

The CDR3 nucleotides are TGTGCCAGCAGCTTACTGAGAACTGGAAACACCATATATTTT. Translating gives CASSLLRTGNTIYF. The V call is TRBV7-9, the J call TRBJ1-3; D gene ambiguous. Germline assignment: CDR1 SEHNR and CDR2 FQNEAQ (reference sequence). The CDR3 covers 14 residues. V shed 2 bases and J shed 2 bases, with 7 bases lying between them. The variable domain in full, with the rest retrieved from reference TRBV7-9 and TRBJ1-3, is DTGVSQNPRHKITKRGQNVTFRCDPISEHNRLYWYRQTLGQGPEFLTYFQNEAQLEKSRLLSDRFSAERPKGSFSTLEIQRTEQGDSAMYLCASSLLRTGNTIYFGEGSWLTVV.

In this sample, this clone turned up a few times. The chain combines TRBV6-5 with TRBJ1-2, with TRBD1 matching over 7 bases. J gave up 4 bases and V 4 bases, and 3 bases lay outside the gene matches. Germline V CDR1 and CDR2: MNHEY, SVGAGI. The CDR3 is 13 amino acids. CDR3 region: CASSLNRGYGYTF. CDR3 bases: TGTGCCAGCAGTTTAAACAGGGGCTATGGCTACACCTTC.

This clone was recorded only once. The rearrangement joins TRBV5-4 to TRBJ2-5; perhaps TRBD2 as D (5 bases). The length of the CDR3 is 12 residues. V dropped 3 bases and J dropped 5 bases, with 8 bases sitting between them. The germline V gene encodes CDR1 SGHNT and CDR2 YYREEE (reference sequence). This chain's CDR3 is CASSSGLETQYF. The CDR3 DNA sequence: TGTGCCAGCAGCTCCGGACTGGAGACCCAGTACTTC.

This clone was seen once. V usage is TRBV6-5 and J usage is TRBJ2-2; 11 bases align to TRBD2. Germline loops: CDR1 MNHEY, CDR2 SVGAGI. The J segment lost 0 bases and the V segment lost 6 bases, leaving 0 bases of the junction unmatched. CDR3 length: 15 residues. The CDR3 coding sequence is TGTGCCAGCAGGACTAGCGGGGCGAACACCGGGGAGCTGTTTTTT. Its protein product is CASRTSGANTGELFF.

The J gene is TRBJ2-2, the V gene TRBV29-1, with 7 bases that match TRBD1. The CDR3 consists of 15 residues. V shed 7 bases and J 2 bases; nucleotides not matched to a gene: 10. Germline V gene data show CDR1 as SQVTM and CDR2 as ANQGSEA. The CDR3 loop reads CSGTTGARNTGELFF. The CDR3 DNA follows: TGCAGCGGCACTACAGGGGCGAGAAACACCGGGGAGCTGTTTTTT.

This chain uses TRBV6-5 with TRBJ1-2; no clear D. Germline loops: CDR1 MNHEY, CDR2 SVGAGI. V was pared by 1 base and J by 7 bases, with 7 bases between. There are 12 residues in the CDR3. The CDR3 nucleotides read TGTGCCAGCAGTTACTACGAGAGTGGCTACACCTTC. It encodes CASSYYESGYTF.

The count of this clone is one. The chain is built from TRBV7-2 and TRBJ1-2; 10 positions agree with TRBD1. V dropped 4 bases and J dropped 4; count of bases not matched to a gene: 6. The CDR3 totals 15 residues. Per the germline V gene, CDR1 is SGHTA and CDR2 is FQGNSA. The CDR3 protein is CASSSWTGGSYGYTF. The DNA of the CDR3 is TGTGCCAGCAGCTCGTGGACAGGGGGGTCCTATGGCTACACCTTC.

The V call is TRBV11-1, the J call TRBJ2-3; D unresolved. This CDR3 spans 14 amino acids. V lost 5 bases and J 4 bases, leaving 13 bases between the germline ends. Germline assignment: CDR1 SGHAT and CDR2 FQDESV (reference sequence). In DNA, the CDR3 is TGTGCCAGCAGCCCCGGCGGCTTCCCAGATACGCAGTATTTT. This translates into CASSPGGFPDTQYF. The whole variable domain, remainder taken from reference TRBV11-1 and TRBJ2-3, is EAEVAQSPRYKITEKSQAVAFWCDPISGHATLYWYRQILGQGPELLVQFQDESVVDDSQLPKDRFSAERLKGVDSTLKIQPAELGDSAMYLCASSPGGFPDTQYFGPGTRLTVL.

This clone has only one observation. The chain combines TRBV20-1 with TRBJ2-5; D ambiguous. CDR1 DFQATT and CDR2 SNEGSKA come from the germline V gene (reference sequence). The CDR3 runs to 11 residues. V shed 0 bases and J shed 7 bases, with 6 bases lying between them. The CDR3: CSARDERTQYF. The CDR3 coding sequence is TGCAGTGCTAGAGACGAAAGGACCCAGTACTTC.

This CDR3 is CASSSLFQGNYGYTF. CDR3 nucleotides: TGTGCCAGCAGTTCCTTATTTCAGGGGAACTATGGCTACACCTTC. The chain links TRBV6-6 to TRBJ1-2; D is possibly TRBD1 (6 bases). V gave up 4 bases and J gave up 2 bases, with 14 bases separating them. The CDR3 is 15 amino acids. Germline lookup yields CDR1 MNHNY and CDR2 SVGAGI (reference sequence).

This chain uses TRBV29-1 with TRBJ2-7, with D perhaps matching TRBD2 (6 bases). Between the trimmed V and J ends, which lost 7 bases and 6 bases, there was a span of 16 bases. The CDR3 has 12 residues. CDR1 is SQVTM and CDR2 is ANQGSEA in the germline V gene. DNA for the CDR3: TGCAGCGCAAGACTAGTAATGGGCGAGCAGTACTTC. Its protein is CSARLVMGEQYF.

The chain joins TRBV5-1 to TRBJ1-1, with a possible D match to TRBD1 (6 bases). Germline V gene lookup returns CDR1 SGHRS and CDR2 YFSETQ. V lost 5 bases and J 9 bases, leaving 20 bases between the germline ends. The CDR3 has 14 residues. CDR3 sequence reads: CASSQTYRAGQAFF. CDR3 nucleotides: TGCGCCAGCAGTCAAACCTACAGGGCAGGACAAGCTTTCTTT.

V is TRBV7-9 and J is TRBJ2-3; tentatively, D is TRBD1 or TRBD2 (5 bases each). CDR1 is SEHNR and CDR2 is FQNEAQ in the germline V gene (reference sequence). Between the trimmed V and J ends, which lost 4 bases and 4 bases, there was a span of 21 bases. This CDR3 comprises 17 residues. CDR3 bases: TGTGCCAGCAGCTCTCGCGCGGGTAGGGGCGGCCCAGATACGCAGTATTTT. It codes for CASSSRAGRGGPDTQYF.

The V and J genes are TRBV5-1 and TRBJ1-4; tentative D call: TRBD1 (5 bases). Germline values: CDR1 SGHRS, CDR2 YFSETQ. V lost 4 bases and J lost 0, with 7 bases in between. CDR3 size: 14 residues. The CDR3 protein is CASSETATNEKLFF. In DNA form, the CDR3 reads TGCGCCAGCAGCGAGACAGCAACTAATGAAAAACTGTTTTTT.

This chain connects TRBV11-2 to TRBJ2-1; 7 bases match TRBD2. In germline, CDR1 is SGHAT, CDR2 FQNNGV. Trimming cost V 1 base and J 2 bases; bases outside gene matches: 5. The CDR3 sequence is 16 residues long. In nucleotides, the CDR3 is TGTGCCAGCAGCTTAGCCGCGGCGGGGGCCTACAATGAGCAGTTCTTC. Protein sequence: CASSLAAAGAYNEQFF.

This chain uses TRBV19 with TRBJ1-2, with 10 bases lining up with TRBD1. V shed 5 bases and J 2 bases; nucleotides not matched to a gene: 14. The V gene's germline CDR1 is LNHDA and CDR2 SQIVND (reference sequence). The CDR3 is 18 amino acids. Here the CDR3 reads CASSLAMGQGLLNYGYTF. CDR3 DNA sequence: TGTGCCAGTAGTCTCGCCATGGGACAGGGGCTACTAAACTATGGCTACACCTTC.

This clone was counted only a few times. The chain uses TRBV14 and TRBJ1-1, with D possibly matching TRBD1 (5 bases). This CDR3 is built from 14 residues. Trimming shortened V by 3 bases and J by 5 bases, and 13 bases separated the two germline ends. Germline V gives CDR1 SGHDN, CDR2 FVKESK. The CDR3 loop reads CASSQILGGTEAFF. CDR3 sequence (DNA): TGTGCCAGCAGCCAGATTCTTGGGGGGACTGAAGCTTTCTTT.